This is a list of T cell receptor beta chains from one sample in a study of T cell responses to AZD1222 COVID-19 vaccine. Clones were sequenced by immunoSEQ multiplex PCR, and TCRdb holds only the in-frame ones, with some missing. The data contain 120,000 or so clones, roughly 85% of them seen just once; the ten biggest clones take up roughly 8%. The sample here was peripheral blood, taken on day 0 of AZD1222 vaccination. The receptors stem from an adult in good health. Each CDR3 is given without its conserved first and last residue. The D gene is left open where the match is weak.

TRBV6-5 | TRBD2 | ASSYRLADTGELF
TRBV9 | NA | ASSVEDSYDYGYT
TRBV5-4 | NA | AGHRDGETQY
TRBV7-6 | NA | ASTPRATGELF
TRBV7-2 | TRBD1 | ASSLRDRGTETQY
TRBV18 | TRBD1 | ASSPTEGASTEAF
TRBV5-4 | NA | ASSPQPSSLFNGETQY
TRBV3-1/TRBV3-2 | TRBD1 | ASSLDRGREQY
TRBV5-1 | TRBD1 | ASSFFSGGVSDEQY
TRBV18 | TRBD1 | ASSPRDRGTDTQY
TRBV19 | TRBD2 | ASSSKTSGASYEQY
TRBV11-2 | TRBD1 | ASSFRAQTGGTDTQY
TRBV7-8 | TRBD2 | ASSLARGTRVNEQF
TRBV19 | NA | ASRDLVGGRTEAF
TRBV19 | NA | ASSSSGTASGNTIY
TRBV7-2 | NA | ASRPPGADYGYT
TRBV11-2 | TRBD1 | ASSLVAGRTGRSYEQY
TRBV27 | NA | ASSLWGDVSYNSPLH
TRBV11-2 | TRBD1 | ASRDRGNTGELF
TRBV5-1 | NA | ASSRTPSTDTQY
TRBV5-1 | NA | ASSLALGQANYEQY
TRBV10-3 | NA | AISERGSGQPQH
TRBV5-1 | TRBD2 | ASSPGGLQETQY
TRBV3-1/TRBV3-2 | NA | ASSRNSGNTIY
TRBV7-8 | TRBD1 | ASSRDSVYEQY
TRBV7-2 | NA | ASSSSVASSYNEQF
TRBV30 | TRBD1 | AWSVGGQGYSPLH
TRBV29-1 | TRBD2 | SVLSSGSGNEQF
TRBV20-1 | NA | SASSGGRVGEKLF
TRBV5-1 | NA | ASSLMSGGDYEQY
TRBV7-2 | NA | ASSLVHGSNQPQH
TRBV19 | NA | ASSMGLGQVYGYT
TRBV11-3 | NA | ASSLGSREAF
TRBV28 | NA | ATGDGPRETQY
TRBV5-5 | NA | ASSLAVRGMGHGYT
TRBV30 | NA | AWSVTQGKTEAF
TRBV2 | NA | ASSLRGPDTDTQY
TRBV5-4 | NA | ASSLGENYGYT
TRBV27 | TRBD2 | ASSFRGQTPGGEQF
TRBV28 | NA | ASTPGAEGGTGELF
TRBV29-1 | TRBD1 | SAADRGQMNTEAF
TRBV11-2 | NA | ASSLDRKQGQLST
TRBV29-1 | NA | SVRSHQGKSYEQY
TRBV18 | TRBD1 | ASSSPGQGSFYEQY
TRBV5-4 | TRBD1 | ASSERTGASYGYT
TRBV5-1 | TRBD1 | ASSFPDAHKDRGKLTDQPQH
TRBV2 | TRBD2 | ASSVSTSAPSEQF
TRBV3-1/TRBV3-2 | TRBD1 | ASSHTGVSGNTIY
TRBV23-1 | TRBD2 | ANLGTSGSYEQY
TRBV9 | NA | ASSPGGARGNQPQH